This TCR beta chain was profiled in a study of cytomegalovirus exposure and HLA in healthy donors. Study observations and caveats: Most TCR sequences were rare, but some public TCRs occurred in many donors. More clonal expansion characterized HLA-associated TCR beta chains than equally common others in a later analysis. Later on, analysis showed that most CMV-associated TCR beta chains appeared to be HLA-restricted.

With respect to this clone: Antigen specificity is unknown.

This PCR relied on a set of 60 Vbeta primers and 13 Jbeta primers. Profiled with immunoSEQ multiplex PCR; TCRdb holds only in-frame clones, not every one. The profile covers roughly 160,000 clones, with roughly 85% appearing a single time and about 1.3% taken by the ten largest. CDR3 length: 14 residues. J gave up 1 base and V 4 bases, and 2 bases lay outside the gene matches. Germline CDR1 and CDR2: SGDLS and YYNGEE. The donors (healthy individuals) were bone marrow donors. This chain connects TRBV9 to TRBJ1-5; 7 bases are shared with TRBD1. Specimen: PBMCs. This TCR derives from a man aged 30 to 45 in good health and CMV-seronegative. The CDR3 reads CASSKGASNQPQHF. CDR3 sequence (DNA): TGTGCCAGCAGCAAGGGGGCCAGCAATCAGCCCCAGCATTTT.